A selection of T cell receptor beta chains follows, all from one sample in a study of quantifying T cell responses using KT2 cells. Each CDR3 protein gets one entry after TCRdb re-called the UMI-ligation and nested PCR reads with MiXCR. The sample carries 40,000 to 50,000 distinct CDR3 sequences, about 15% recorded once. The sequenced sample was PBMCs spiked with cells of the T cell clone KT2. These receptors were obtained from a human donor. Both conserved end residues are part of each CDR3. The order of the fields is J gene, clone size, D gene, V gene, CDR3 DNA, CDR3 protein. The D gene is left open where the match is weak. Size values are once, few and many counts, or a class for expanded clones, and some rows have none.

TRBJ2-3 | . | . | TRBV5-5 | TGTGCCAGCAGCCTCTTCGATAGCACAGATACGCAGTATTTT | CASSLFDSTDTQYF
TRBJ2-7 | . | . | TRBV29-1 | TGCAGCGTTTTGTTGACAGGCGAGCAGTACTTC | CSVLLTGEQYF
TRBJ2-3 | . | . | TRBV7-8 | TGTGCCAGCAGGGAGAGGGGGAATCTCCAGGTAGATACGCAGTATTTT | CASRERGNLQVDTQYF
TRBJ2-3 | many | TRBD2 | TRBV18 | TGTGCCAGCTCACCAAGGACTAGCGGGAATGTAGGCACAGATACGCAGTATTTT | CASSPRTSGNVGTDTQYF
TRBJ2-1 | . | . | TRBV20-1 | TGCAGTGCTAGAGTCTTTGGCGGACGCTCATACAATGAGCAGTTCTTC | CSARVFGGRSYNEQFF
TRBJ1-5 | . | . | TRBV20-1 | TGCAGTGCCAACAAAGGACGGTATAATCAGCCCCAGCATTTT | CSANKGRYNQPQHF
TRBJ1-1 | . | . | TRBV20-1 | TGCAGTGCTAGTTTGGAGAACACTGAAGCTTTCTTT | CSASLENTEAFF
TRBJ2-7 | . | . | TRBV13 | TGTGCCAGCAGCTTAAGAGGGCAACTCTCCTACGAGCAGTACTTC | CASSLRGQLSYEQYF
TRBJ2-7 | . | . | TRBV2 | TGTGCCAGCAGTCAGAACTACGAGCAGTACTTC | CASSQNYEQYF
TRBJ2-1 | . | . | TRBV11-2 | TGTGCCAGCAGCTTAGTGGGGAACAGGAACGAGCAGTTCTTC | CASSLVGNRNEQFF
TRBJ2-5 | many | . | TRBV29-1 | TGCAGCGTTGATTCCAGGGATTATGAGACCCAGTACTTC | CSVDSRDYETQYF
TRBJ2-1 | few | TRBD1 | TRBV29-1 | TGCAGCGTTGATTGCCAGGGGGTGGCGGACACTGAGCAGTTCTTC | CSVDCQGVADTEQFF
TRBJ2-3 | many | . | TRBV20-1 | TGCAGTGCTAGAGCGAGTAGAAACGTGGCCACAGATACGCAGTATTTT | CSARASRNVATDTQYF
TRBJ2-3 | . | . | TRBV29-1 | TGCAGCGTTGAACTTGGTACGCAGTATTTT | CSVELGTQYF
TRBJ2-5 | few | . | TRBV5-1 | TGCGCCAGCAGCTTGGTCTCAGGGCCGGAGACCCAGTACTTC | CASSLVSGPETQYF
TRBJ1-6 | . | TRBD1 | TRBV6-4 | TGTGCCAGCAGTGACTCGACAGGGGGTTCACCCCTCCACTTT | CASSDSTGGSPLHF
TRBJ2-1 | . | . | TRBV6-1 | TGTGCCAGCAGTGAACCGGGGGACCGACCTTATGAGCAGTTCTTC | CASSEPGDRPYEQFF
TRBJ2-1 | . | TRBD1 | TRBV20-1 | TGCAGTGCTGGGGACAGGTCGAATGAGCAGTTCTTC | CSAGDRSNEQFF
TRBJ2-1 | few | . | TRBV7-9 | TGTGCCAGCAGCTTAACACAGGGAGGTGAGCAGTTCTTC | CASSLTQGGEQFF
TRBJ1-2 | . | TRBD1 | TRBV29-1 | TGCAGCGTTGGGACAGGGCGATCGGGTAACTATGGCTACACCTTC | CSVGTGRSGNYGYTF
TRBJ1-2 | few | . | TRBV12-3/TRBV12-4 | TGTGCCAGCAGTTTAGAGATACCAGGCTATGGCTACACCTTC | CASSLEIPGYGYTF
TRBJ2-3 | . | TRBD2 | TRBV6-6 | TGTGCCAGCAGTTACTTGGGACTAGACACAGATACGCAGTATTTT | CASSYLGLDTDTQYF
TRBJ1-1 | . | TRBD1 | TRBV5-1 | TGCGCCAGCAGCTTGGGAGGAGGGGGCAGATGGAACACTGAAGCTTTCTTT | CASSLGGGGRWNTEAFF
TRBJ2-1 | . | TRBD1 | TRBV7-9 | TGTGCCAGCAGCCGCGGCGGGACAGGGAACTACAATGAGCAGTTCTTC | CASSRGGTGNYNEQFF
TRBJ2-3 | many | TRBD2 | TRBV7-2 | TGTGCCAGCAGCTTAGCTGGGACTAGCGGCACAGATACGCAGTATTTT | CASSLAGTSGTDTQYF
TRBJ1-3 | few | . | TRBV12-3/TRBV12-4 | TGTGCCAGCAGTTTATTGGCCGGAAACACCATATATTTT | CASSLLAGNTIYF
TRBJ2-7 | . | . | TRBV2 | TGTGCCAGCAGAGGGGCTGCCTACGAGCAGTGCTTC | CASRGAAYEQCF
TRBJ1-2 | few | TRBD1 | TRBV6-2/TRBV6-3 | TGTGCCAGCACCTGGGACAGCAACTATGGCTACACCTTC | CASTWDSNYGYTF
TRBJ1-1 | many | . | TRBV7-3 | TGTGCCAGCAGCTTAATGGGACAAGGTGAAGCTTTCTTT | CASSLMGQGEAFF
TRBJ1-2 | . | . | TRBV4-3 | TGCGCCAGCAGCCAAGATAGCCGGGGGGCCTACTATGGCTACACCTTC | CASSQDSRGAYYGYTF
TRBJ1-6 | once | . | TRBV7-9 | TGTGCCAGCAGCCCGGACGGATATAATTCACCCCTCCACTTT | CASSPDGYNSPLHF
TRBJ2-2 | . | . | TRBV24-1 | TGTGCCACCAGTGATCCAGGCAACCGGCACACCGGGGAGCTGTTTTTT | CATSDPGNRHTGELFF
TRBJ2-7 | once | . | TRBV10-3 | TGTGCCATCATCCCCAACTCCGACTTCTGGCTTTGCTGGCAGTACTTC | CAIIPNSDFWLCWQYF
TRBJ2-7 | few | . | TRBV12-3/TRBV12-4 | TGTGCCAGCAGTTTAGTACAATCCTACGAGCAGTACTTC | CASSLVQSYEQYF
TRBJ2-7 | . | . | TRBV6-6 | TGTGCCAGCAGCTCCTCCCGCTACGAGCAGTACTTC | CASSSSRYEQYF
TRBJ1-1 | few | TRBD1 | TRBV6-2/TRBV6-3 | TGTGCCAGCAGTTATGTTACAGGGGCGGCTTTTGACACTGAAGCTTTCTTT | CASSYVTGAAFDTEAFF
TRBJ2-3 | many | TRBD1 | TRBV20-1 | TGCAGTGCTATCGGGACAGGGGGAAGCACAGATACGCAGTATTTT | CSAIGTGGSTDTQYF
TRBJ2-3 | . | TRBD2 | TRBV7-3 | TGTGCCAGCAGCTCGACTACGAGCGGGGGCACAGATACGCAGTATTTT | CASSSTTSGGTDTQYF
TRBJ1-4 | few | . | TRBV20-1 | TGCAGTGCTAGAGATCAGGCCGCGGAGGGGGAAAAACTGTTTTTT | CSARDQAAEGEKLFF
TRBJ1-5 | few | . | TRBV29-1 | TGCAGCGTTTTGAGAGAACCTAATCAGCCCCAGCATTTT | CSVLREPNQPQHF